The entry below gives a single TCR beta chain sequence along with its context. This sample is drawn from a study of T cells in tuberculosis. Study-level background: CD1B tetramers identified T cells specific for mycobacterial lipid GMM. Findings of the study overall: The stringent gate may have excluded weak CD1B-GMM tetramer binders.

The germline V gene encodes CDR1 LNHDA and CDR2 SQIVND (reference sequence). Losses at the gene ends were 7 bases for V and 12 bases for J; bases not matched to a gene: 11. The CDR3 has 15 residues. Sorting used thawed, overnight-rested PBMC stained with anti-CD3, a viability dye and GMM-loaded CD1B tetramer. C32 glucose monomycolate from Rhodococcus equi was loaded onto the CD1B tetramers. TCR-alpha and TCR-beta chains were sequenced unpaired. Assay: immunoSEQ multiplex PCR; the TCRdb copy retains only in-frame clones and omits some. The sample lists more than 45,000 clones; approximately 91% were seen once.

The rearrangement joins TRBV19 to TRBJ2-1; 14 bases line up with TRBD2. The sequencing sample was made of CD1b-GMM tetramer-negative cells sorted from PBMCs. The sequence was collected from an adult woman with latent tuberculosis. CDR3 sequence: CASKGLAGDAARQFF. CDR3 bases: TGTGCCAGTAAGGGACTAGCGGGAGACGCCGCGCGGCAGTTCTTC.